The entry that follows covers one T cell receptor (beta chain) sequence. Trimming took 0 bases from V and 3 from J; bases not matched to a gene: 13. Germline CDR1 and CDR2: LGHNA and YSLEER. The length of the CDR3 is 19 residues. The data derive from a study of blood T cell repertoires in COVID-19. Study-wide background: The United States, Italy and Spain supplied acute and convalescent COVID-19 samples. PBMCs, B-cell-depleted T cells, or T cells provided the cDNA or gDNA that made up the material.

Measured with immunoSEQ multiplex PCR; TCRdb has only the in-frame clones, and not every one. This table has over 150,000 clones, over 75% appearing once. Sequenced: peripheral blood. This receptor was identified in a woman in her forties or fifties with acute or convalescent COVID-19. This chain joins TRBV4-3 and TRBJ2-7; 11 bases align to TRBD2. The CDR3 DNA is TGCGCCAGCAGCCAAGATAGAGGGCTAGCGGGAGGTCCAAACTACGAGCAGTACTTC. Translated, it gives CASSQDRGLAGGPNYEQYF.